Listed here are 22 T cell receptor beta chains from one sample, sequenced in a study of T cell responses to AZD1222 COVID-19 vaccine. Profiled with immunoSEQ multiplex PCR; TCRdb holds only in-frame clones, not every one. The sample shows roughly 120,000 clones, about 86% of them seen only once. Sequencing used peripheral blood, obtained on day 0 of AZD1222 vaccination. The receptors shown here come from an adult in good health.

This clone was recorded a few times. The chain combines TRBV6-6 with TRBJ1-1, with D possibly TRBD1 on 6 matching bases. This CDR3 has 16 residues. In germline, CDR1 is MNHNY, CDR2 SVGAGI (reference sequence). V was trimmed by 5 bases and J by 5 bases, leaving 21 bases between them. CDR3 nucleotide sequence: TGTGCCAGCAGTACTCCGGGGAGGGGGGTTCTAACTGAAGCTTTCTTT. Protein sequence: CASSTPGRGVLTEAFF.

This sequence joins TRBV27 and TRBJ2-1; 9 bases match TRBD2. Germline V gives CDR1 MNHEY, CDR2 SMNVEV (reference sequence). V was pared by 6 bases and J by 9 bases, with 6 bases of the junction left unmatched. There are 13 residues in the CDR3. Written as DNA, the CDR3 is TGTGCCAGCAGCCATACACTAGCGGGTGAGCAGTTCTTC. Protein product: CASSHTLAGEQFF.

The V call is TRBV7-3, the J call TRBJ2-3; 10 positions match TRBD2. CDR1 SGHTA and CDR2 FQGTGA come from the germline V gene. V was pared by 0 bases and J by 2 bases, with 5 bases of the junction left unmatched. This CDR3 comprises 17 residues. The CDR3 spells CASSLTQAGGSTDTQYF. For the CDR3, the DNA is TGTGCCAGCAGCTTAACGCAAGCGGGAGGGTCCACAGATACGCAGTATTTT.

The J gene is TRBJ2-7, the V gene TRBV3-1 (or the pseudogene TRBV3-2); 9 positions agree with TRBD1. The CDR3 is made up of 14 amino acids. Germline CDR1 reads LGHDT; CDR2 reads YNNKEL (reference sequence). Trimming took 4 bases from V and 0 from J; bases not matched to a gene: 1. The CDR3 loop is CASSPTGGSYEQYF. DNA of the CDR3: TGTGCCAGCAGCCCGACAGGGGGCTCCTACGAGCAGTACTTC.

The rearrangement joins TRBV5-4 to TRBJ2-7, with a weak D call TRBD2 (5 bases). The germline V gene has CDR1 SGHNT and CDR2 YYREEE (reference sequence). There are 14 residues in the CDR3. The germline V and J ends were trimmed by 0 bases and 7 bases, with 14 bases remaining between them. The CDR3 bases are TGTGCCAGCAGCTTGGACATAGCGCTGAGGGAGCAGTACTTC. Encoded protein: CASSLDIALREQYF.

As DNA, the CDR3 is TGTGCCAGCCGGCGGGGACTCACAGATACGCAGTATTTT. Protein product: CASRRGLTDTQYF. The chain has TRBV7-3 and TRBJ2-3; D may be TRBD2 (6 bases). The ends were cut back, 8 bases at V and 2 bases at J, with 11 bases in the middle. The germline CDR1 and CDR2 sequences are SGHTA and FQGTGA. The CDR3 contains 13 residues.

In its sample, this clone was seen once. The V and J genes are TRBV9 and TRBJ2-1; D is perhaps TRBD2 (5 bases). The CDR3 is 17 amino acids. V was shortened by 4 bases and J by 0 bases, with 17 bases between the two germline ends. CDR1 and CDR2 from the germline V gene are SGDLS and YYNGEE. CDR3 residues: CASSSRGRPGSYNEQFF. The CDR3 DNA reads as TGTGCCAGCAGCTCCCGAGGGCGGCCTGGCTCCTACAATGAGCAGTTCTTC. The full variable domain, completed using reference TRBV9 and TRBJ2-1, is DSGVTQTPKHLITATGQRVTLRCSPRSGDLSVYWYQQSLDQGLQFLIQYYNGEERAKGNILERFSAQQFPDLHSELNLSSLELGDSALYFCASSSRGRPGSYNEQFFGPGTRLTVL.

J is TRBJ1-2 and V is TRBV5-6, with D possibly TRBD1 on 6 matching bases. The V gene's germline CDR1 is SGHDT and CDR2 YYEEEE. The CDR3 runs to 12 residues. The V and J ends lost 4 bases and 7 bases respectively, with 11 bases between them. The CDR3, as DNA: TGTGCCAGCAGCCCAGGGGTGGCTGGCTACACCTTC. Translated, it gives CASSPGVAGYTF.

This chain joins TRBV7-3 and TRBJ2-5; D might be TRBD2 (5 bases). V was clipped by 5 bases and J by 5 bases, with 15 bases between them. The CDR3 loop spans 14 amino acids. Germline V gene sequence: CDR1 SGHTA, CDR2 FQGTGA. CDR3 sequence reads: CASSPSGLGETQYF. The CDR3 DNA reads as TGTGCCAGCAGCCCCTCAGGACTTGGGGAGACCCAGTACTTC.

The chain couples TRBV19 to TRBJ1-6, with D unresolved. Trimming shortened V by 0 bases and J by 10 bases, and 25 bases separated the two germline ends. Germline CDR1 and CDR2: LNHDA and SQIVND (reference sequence). There are 19 residues in the CDR3. The chain's CDR3 is CASSIEPRGPTGHASPLHF. In DNA form, the CDR3 reads TGTGCCAGTAGTATAGAGCCCCGCGGACCAACCGGGCACGCCTCACCCCTCCACTTT.

The chain recombines TRBV6-5 with TRBJ1-2; 7 positions match TRBD1. Per germline, CDR1 MNHEY and CDR2 SVGAGI. The V and J ends lost 6 bases and 7 bases, in that order; junction bases with no gene match: 8. The CDR3 length is 13 residues. This CDR3 is CASSRQGGSGYTF. The CDR3 coding sequence is TGTGCCAGCAGCCGACAGGGAGGCTCTGGCTACACCTTC.

This chain links TRBV28 with TRBJ2-1; D uncertain. V lost 5 bases and J lost 8, with 10 bases in between. The CDR3 spans 12 residues. The germline V gene has CDR1 MDHEN and CDR2 SYDVKM. The CDR3 protein is CASSLLEYEQFF. Here the CDR3 DNA reads TGTGCCAGCAGTCTTCTAGAGTATGAGCAGTTCTTC.

J is TRBJ2-5 and V is TRBV6-5; D is uncertain. The CDR3 spans 12 residues. The germline gives CDR1 MNHEY, CDR2 SVGAGI. V lost 6 bases and J 4 bases, leaving 9 bases between the germline ends. CDR3 protein: CASRSLGETQYF. The CDR3 nucleotides read TGTGCCAGCAGATCTCTAGGAGAGACCCAGTACTTC.

The J gene is TRBJ1-2, the V gene TRBV7-3; a weak D match, TRBD1 (5 bases). V was cut by 2 bases and J by 11 bases, with 21 bases left in between. The CDR3 has 15 amino acids. Looked up from germline, CDR1 is SGHTA and CDR2 is FQGTGA. DNA of the CDR3: TGTGCCAGCAGCTTAGGGGCCGACAGCCCTAGGCAATACACCTTC. Protein product: CASSLGADSPRQYTF. The whole variable domain, filled in from reference TRBV7-3 and TRBJ1-2, reads GAGVSQTPSNKVTEKGKYVELRCDPISGHTALYWYRQSLGQGPEFLIYFQGTGAADDSGLPNDRFFAVRPEGSVSTLKIQRTERGDSAVYLCASSLGADSPRQYTFGSGTRLTVV.

The genes are TRBV28 and TRBJ1-6, with TRBD1 identical over 7 bases. V shed 7 bases, J shed 9 bases, and the junction held 9 bases outside the gene matches. This CDR3 region has 14 residues. Germline assignment: CDR1 MDHEN and CDR2 SYDVKM. CDR3 sequence: CASKSGQTISPLHF. The CDR3 DNA reads TGTGCCAGCAAGTCGGGACAGACGATTTCACCCCTCCACTTT.

The chain carries TRBV5-8 and TRBJ1-1; D is undetermined. The CDR3 is 16 amino acids. Germline V gives CDR1 SGHTS, CDR2 YDEGEE. Trimming pared 0 bases from V and 4 bases from J, leaving 16 bases between. The CDR3 DNA reads as TGTGCCAGCAGCTTGGCCCTTGACTCCGGAATCACTGAAGCTTTCTTT. Translated, it gives CASSLALDSGITEAFF.

The rearrangement joins TRBV14 to TRBJ2-1; a possible D gene is TRBD1 (5 bases). The CDR3 loop spans 13 amino acids. Germline CDR1 SGHDN, CDR2 FVKESK. V was cut by 0 bases and J by 12 bases, with 12 bases left in between. Here the CDR3 reads CASSQDFSGMQFF. CDR3 nucleotide sequence: TGTGCCAGCAGCCAAGATTTCTCAGGGATGCAGTTCTTC.

This clone was recorded once. The V and J genes are TRBV28 and TRBJ2-5, with a possible D match to TRBD2 (5 bases). V lost 9 bases and J 4 bases, leaving 18 bases between the germline ends. There are 14 residues in the CDR3. Germline V gene lookup returns CDR1 MDHEN and CDR2 SYDVKM. CDR3 nucleotides: TGTGCCAGTTATAACGTGGGAGATAGAGAGACCCAGTACTTC. It codes for CASYNVGDRETQYF. The full variable domain, its missing parts supplied by reference TRBV28 and TRBJ2-5, is DVKVTQSSRYLVKRTGEKVFLECVQDMDHENMFWYRQDPGLGLRLIYFSYDVKMKEKGDIPEGYSVSREKKERFSLILESASTNQTSMYLCASYNVGDRETQYFGPGTRLLVL.

The chain joins TRBV28 to TRBJ2-3, with D possibly matching TRBD2 (5 bases). The length of the CDR3 is 16 residues. CDR1 is MDHEN and CDR2 is SYDVKM in the germline V gene. V was trimmed by 3 bases and J by 5 bases, leaving 18 bases between them. CDR3 loop: CASSFAHEGGQDTQYF. CDR3 DNA: TGTGCCAGCAGTTTCGCCCACGAGGGTGGGCAAGATACGCAGTATTTT.

The V gene is TRBV23-1, the J gene TRBJ1-2; no reliable D call. TRBV23-1 is labeled an ORF, and its function is uncertain. This CDR3 has 21 amino acids. V was clipped by 3 bases and J by 3 bases, with 32 bases between them. CDR3 in amino acids: CASSHPTPPGGTRRKHYGYTF. The CDR3 DNA reads TGCGCCAGCAGTCATCCAACCCCCCCCGGCGGTACCCGGAGGAAGCACTATGGCTACACCTTC.

The V and J genes are TRBV6-5 and TRBJ1-1, with a weak D call TRBD1 (6 bases). Germline V lookup: CDR1 MNHEY, CDR2 SVGAGI. The CDR3 has 15 amino acids. V dropped 0 bases and J dropped 1 base, with 9 bases sitting between them. As DNA, the CDR3 is TGTGCCAGCAGTTACTCTAAAGGGGGGAACACTGAAGCTTTCTTT. Encoded protein: CASSYSKGGNTEAFF.

The V gene is TRBV4-1, the J gene TRBJ2-2; D call uncertain. CDR1 and CDR2 from the germline V gene are MGHRA and YSYEKL. The length of the CDR3 is 18 residues. V gave up 2 bases and J gave up 1 base, with 17 bases separating them. The CDR3: CASSQYGGRAVNTGELFF. The CDR3 DNA reads as TGCGCCAGCAGCCAATACGGCGGTCGGGCCGTGAACACCGGGGAGCTGTTTTTT.